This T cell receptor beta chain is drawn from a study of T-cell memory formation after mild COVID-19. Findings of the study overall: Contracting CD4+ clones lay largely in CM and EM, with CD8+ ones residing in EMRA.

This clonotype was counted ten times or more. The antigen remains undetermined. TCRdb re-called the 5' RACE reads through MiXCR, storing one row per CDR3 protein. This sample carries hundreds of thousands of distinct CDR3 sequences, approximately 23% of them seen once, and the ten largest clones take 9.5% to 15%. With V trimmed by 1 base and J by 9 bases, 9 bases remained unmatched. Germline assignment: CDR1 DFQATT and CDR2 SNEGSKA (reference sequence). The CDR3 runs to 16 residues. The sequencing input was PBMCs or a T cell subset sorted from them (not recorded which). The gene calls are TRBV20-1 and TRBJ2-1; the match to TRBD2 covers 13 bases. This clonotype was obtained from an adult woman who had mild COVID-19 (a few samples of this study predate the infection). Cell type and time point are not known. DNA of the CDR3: TGCAGTGCTAGAGGAGGGACTAGCGGGAAGGTGATTGAGCAGTTCTTC. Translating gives CSARGGTSGKVIEQFF.